The 23 T cell receptor beta chains below come from one sample, sequenced in a study of a mutant IDH1 vaccine in newly diagnosed glioma. Their antigens remain unidentified. TCRdb keeps only in-frame clones here, not all; method: immunoSEQ multiplex PCR. This sample yields 50,000 to 60,000 clones, of which roughly 80% are seen a single time; under 8% belongs to the top ten. Stated time point: week 23, last vaccination. Every single dose of the vaccine, 300 ug of mutant IDH1 20-mer peptide, came with topical imiquimod. The sample consisted of PBMCs, taken from a glioma patient whose treatment included an IDH1 peptide vaccine. Receptors were obtained from a man aged 35-49 years with glioma.

This rearrangement joins TRBV18 to TRBJ2-7; 9 bases align to TRBD1. CDR3 length equals 13 residues. Trimming cost V 2 bases and J 6 bases; bases outside gene matches: 2. Germline CDR1 KGHSH, CDR2 LQKENI. The CDR3 is CASSPATGGEQYF. The DNA of the CDR3 is TGTGCCAGCTCACCAGCGACAGGGGGCGAGCAGTACTTC.

In its sample, this clone was seen a few times. This chain uses TRBV7-6 with TRBJ2-7; TRBD1 is a possible D gene (5 bases). The CDR3 length is 14 residues. Germline V gene sequence: CDR1 SGHVS, CDR2 FNYEAQ. The ends were cut back, 0 bases at V and 9 bases at J, with 15 bases in the middle. Here the CDR3 DNA reads TGTGCCAGCAGCTTAGCATTCTCCCAGGGTGCGCAGTACTTC. This encodes CASSLAFSQGAQYF.

The V gene is TRBV9, the J gene TRBJ2-2; the match to TRBD1 covers 7 bases. V lost 3 bases and J lost 8; bases outside the gene matches: 7. The CDR3 covers 14 residues. Per the germline V gene, CDR1 is SGDLS and CDR2 is YYNGEE. CDR3 in DNA: TGTGCCAGCAGCGCAGACAGGGTGAGGGGGGAGCTGTTTTTT. Encoded protein: CASSADRVRGELFF.

This sequence joins TRBV5-1 and TRBJ2-3, with 10 nucleotides matching TRBD2. The CDR3 extends over 15 amino acids. Per germline, CDR1 SGHRS and CDR2 YFSETQ. V dropped 4 bases and J dropped 2; count of bases not matched to a gene: 4. This CDR3 is CASSASGGTTDTQYF. CDR3 nucleotide sequence: TGCGCCAGCAGCGCTAGCGGGGGCACCACAGATACGCAGTATTTT.

V and J are TRBV30 and TRBJ2-5, with D perhaps matching TRBD2 (7 bases). In germline, CDR1 is GTSNPN, CDR2 SVGIG (reference sequence). CDR3 length equals 13 residues. Trimming stripped 3 bases from V and 2 bases from J, with 10 bases between. The CDR3 nucleotides read TGTGCCTGGAGCGGGGGGCCACAAGAGACCCAGTACTTC. Its protein is CAWSGGPQETQYF.

This chain joins TRBV19 and TRBJ2-7, with a possible D match to TRBD1 (6 bases). The CDR3 totals 17 residues. Germline V gene sequence: CDR1 LNHDA, CDR2 SQIVND (reference sequence). Between the trimmed V and J ends, which lost 0 bases and 0 bases, there was a span of 15 bases. CDR3 residues: CASSIDRIRGSSYEQYF. For the CDR3, the DNA is TGTGCCAGTAGTATAGATCGGATCAGGGGAAGCTCCTACGAGCAGTACTTC.

CDR3 loop: CATSRDQGRQYLLQHF. The CDR3 nucleotides read TGTGCCACCAGCAGAGATCAAGGACGGCAATATCTACTCCAGCATTTT. This rearrangement joins TRBV15 to TRBJ1-5, with D hard to call. V was clipped by 0 bases and J by 12 bases, with 21 bases between them. The germline V gene has CDR1 LNHNV and CDR2 YYDKDF (reference sequence). This CDR3 spans 16 amino acids.

The chain joins TRBV19 to TRBJ2-3; TRBD1 matches 12 bases. V lost 4 bases, J lost 2 bases, and 1 base stayed unmatched. The CDR3 has 15 residues. Germline assignment: CDR1 LNHDA and CDR2 SQIVND (reference sequence). CDR3: CASSRDRGPTDTQYF. The DNA of the CDR3 is TGTGCCAGTAGTAGGGACAGGGGGCCCACAGATACGCAGTATTTT.

The CDR3 sequence is CASTPSGGINEKLFF. CDR3 bases: TGTGCCAGTACTCCGTCGGGGGGGATTAATGAAAAACTGTTTTTT. The chain employs TRBV19 and TRBJ1-4, with D tentatively TRBD1 (5 bases). Germline V gives CDR1 LNHDA, CDR2 SQIVND (reference sequence). This CDR3 is 15 amino acids long. Trimming stripped 7 bases from V and 4 bases from J, with 16 bases between.

The rearrangement links TRBV6-5 to TRBJ1-1; the D is unclear. CDR1 is MNHEY and CDR2 is SVGAGI in the germline V gene. V shed 6 bases and J shed 6 bases, with 17 bases lying between them. The CDR3 loop spans 14 amino acids. CDR3 nucleotides: TGTGCCAGCAGATTCGAGGGAGCATATTCTGAAGCTTTCTTT. Protein sequence: CASRFEGAYSEAFF.

The chain carries TRBV4-1 and TRBJ1-1; D not certain. Trimming left V 0 bases short and J 5 bases short, with 10 bases between. CDR1 MGHRA and CDR2 YSYEKL come from the germline V gene. The CDR3 covers 14 residues. CDR3 in amino acids: CASSQERVGTEAFF. CDR3 nucleotide sequence: TGCGCCAGCAGCCAAGAGAGGGTGGGAACTGAAGCTTTCTTT.

Of note for this clone: The junction departs from the called germline gene at one end, perhaps through a read error. The V call is TRBV13, the J call TRBJ2-7, with 11 bases fitting TRBD2. This CDR3 contains 15 residues. Per the germline V gene, CDR1 is PRHDT and CDR2 is FYEKMQ (reference sequence). The CDR3 bases are TGTGCCAGCAGCCTAGGACTAGCGGGCGGGACCGAGCAGTACTTC. Its translation: CASSLGLAGGTEQYF.

This sequence joins TRBV6-5 and TRBJ1-5, with D maybe TRBD1 (6 bases). V was trimmed by 5 bases and J by 6 bases, leaving 14 bases between them. Germline lookup yields CDR1 MNHEY and CDR2 SVGAGI. The CDR3 loop spans 14 amino acids. The CDR3 DNA reads TGTGCCAGCAGTACTACAGGGTTAAGTCAGCCCCAGCATTTT. This sequence encodes CASSTTGLSQPQHF.

The V call is TRBV5-1, the J call TRBJ1-4, with a tentative D call TRBD1 (5 bases). Germline CDR1 is SGHRS and CDR2 is YFSETQ. The CDR3 contains 14 residues. With 1 base removed from V and 3 bases from J, the gap between germline ends came to 7 bases. The CDR3 loop reads CASSLMGANEKLFF. The CDR3 region has the DNA TGCGCCAGCAGCTTGATGGGGGCTAATGAAAAACTGTTTTTT.

This chain links TRBV30 with TRBJ1-2, with a possible D match to TRBD1 (5 bases). Trimming removed 4 bases from V and 4 bases from J, with 16 bases in between. The CDR3 runs 14 residues. In germline, CDR1 is GTSNPN, CDR2 SVGIG (reference sequence). This chain's CDR3 is CAWTSIGQGYGYTF. The CDR3 DNA is TGTGCCTGGACTTCGATAGGGCAGGGCTATGGCTACACCTTC.

This clone was counted only a few times. The rearrangement uses TRBV19 and TRBJ2-3; TRBD2 matches at 8 bases. This CDR3 has 16 amino acids. Germline V gene data show CDR1 as LNHDA and CDR2 as SQIVND (reference sequence). With V trimmed by 3 bases and J by 2 bases, 7 bases remained unmatched. DNA of the CDR3: TGTGCCAGTAGTATCTTGGCGGGGGGCACCACAGATACGCAGTATTTT. Its protein is CASSILAGGTTDTQYF. The full variable domain, completed using reference TRBV19 and TRBJ2-3, is DGGITQSPKYLFRKEGQNVTLSCEQNLNHDAMYWYRQDPGQGLRLIYYSQIVNDFQKGDIAEGYSVSREKKESFPLTVTSAQKNPTAFYLCASSILAGGTTDTQYFGPGTRLTVL.

The chain carries TRBV5-6 and TRBJ1-2, with TRBD1 matching 11 bases. Per germline, CDR1 SGHDT and CDR2 YYEEEE. V shed 4 bases and J 7 bases; nucleotides not matched to a gene: 6. The CDR3 is 14 amino acids. CDR3 in DNA: TGTGCCAGCAGCCCCGGGACAGGGGGGTTTGGCTACACCTTC. It is translated as CASSPGTGGFGYTF. Based on the CDR3 plus reference TRBV5-6 and TRBJ1-2, the full variable domain is DAGVTQSPTHLIKTRGQQVTLRCSPKSGHDTVSWYQQALGQGPQFIFQYYEEEERQRGNFPDRFSGHQFPNYSSELNVNALLLGDSALYLCASSPGTGGFGYTFGSGTRLTVV.

The chain uses TRBV19 and TRBJ2-2; D gene unclear. This CDR3 has 12 residues. The ends were cut back, 4 bases at V and 3 bases at J, with 3 bases in the middle. Looked up from germline, CDR1 is LNHDA and CDR2 is SQIVND (reference sequence). This CDR3 reads CASSTYTGELFF. The CDR3 nucleotides read TGTGCCAGTAGTACCTACACCGGGGAGCTGTTTTTT.

The genes are TRBV5-1 and TRBJ1-3; TRBD1 matches 7 bases. CDR1 SGHRS and CDR2 YFSETQ come from the germline V gene. The CDR3 covers 15 residues. The V and J ends lost 1 base and 2 bases, in that order; junction bases with no gene match: 3. In DNA form, the CDR3 reads TGCGCCAGCAGCTTGAGCGGACAGGCTGGAAACACCATATATTTT. It translates to CASSLSGQAGNTIYF.

DNA of the CDR3: TGTGCCAGCAGTTACTGGACAGATTATGGCTACACCTTC. Its translation: CASSYWTDYGYTF. The chain has TRBV6-5 and TRBJ1-2, with D possibly being TRBD1 (6 bases). V lost 1 base and J 5 bases, leaving 8 bases between the germline ends. This CDR3 contains 13 residues. CDR1 is MNHEY and CDR2 is SVGAGI in the germline V gene.

This chain's CDR3 is CASSGIGQPQHF. CDR3 DNA: TGTGCCAGCAGCGGCATTGGTCAGCCCCAGCATTTT. The chain recombines TRBV27 with TRBJ1-5; D remains unclear. This CDR3 spans 12 amino acids. The V end lost 6 bases, the J end lost 6 bases, and 9 bases lay between the germline ends. Per the germline V gene, CDR1 is MNHEY and CDR2 is SMNVEV (reference sequence).

The chain is built from TRBV14 and TRBJ2-1; D gene ambiguous. The CDR3 is 14 amino acids. Germline V gene lookup returns CDR1 SGHDN and CDR2 FVKESK. V was pared by 7 bases and J by 0 bases, with 10 bases between. The CDR3 reads CASIPGDSYNEQFF. CDR3 bases: TGTGCCAGCATCCCTGGGGACTCCTACAATGAGCAGTTCTTC. Together with reference TRBV14 and TRBJ2-1, the CDR3 gives the full variable domain: EAGVTQFPSHSVIEKGQTVTLRCDPISGHDNLYWYRRVMGKEIKFLLHFVKESKQDESGMPNNRFLAERTGGTYSTLKVQPAELEDSGVYFCASIPGDSYNEQFFGPGTRLTVL.

The chain combines TRBV2 with TRBJ2-7; 8 positions agree with TRBD1. With V trimmed by 9 bases and J by 1 base, 8 bases remained unmatched. The germline V gene encodes CDR1 SNHLY and CDR2 FYNNEI. This CDR3 is built from 14 residues. The CDR3 here is CASRPGGASYEQYF. The CDR3 nucleotides are TGTGCCAGTCGACCAGGGGGCGCATCCTACGAGCAGTACTTC.